One sample yielded the 26 T cell receptor beta chains listed below, sequenced in a study of T cell changes during pregnancy in multiple sclerosis. Only in-frame clones appear in the TCRdb table, and some are missing; sequencing was by immunoSEQ multiplex PCR. The sample has over 45,000 clones, 92% seen once. Sequencing used peripheral blood, obtained in the third trimester of pregnancy. Every receptor here comes from a female donor in good health, enrolled as a control in a pregnancy study.

This rearrangement joins TRBV5-1 to TRBJ2-1; 8 bases fit TRBD2. This CDR3 region has 16 residues. CDR1 and CDR2 (germline): SGHRS, YFSETQ. The J segment lost 4 bases and the V segment lost 1 base, leaving 7 bases of the junction unmatched. CDR3 region: CASSLPGTSPYNEQFF. The CDR3 nucleotides read TGCGCCAGCAGCTTGCCTGGGACTAGTCCTTACAATGAGCAGTTCTTC. The variable domain in full, with the rest retrieved from reference TRBV5-1 and TRBJ2-1, is KAGVTQTPRYLIKTRGQQVTLSCSPISGHRSVSWYQQTPGQGLQFLFEYFSETQRNKGNFPGRFSGRQFSNSRSEMNVSTLELGDSALYLCASSLPGTSPYNEQFFGPGTRLTVL.

The chain couples TRBV7-9 to TRBJ2-7; D is uncertain. The germline V and J ends were trimmed by 5 bases and 2 bases, with 4 bases remaining between them. The CDR3 covers 11 residues. Per germline, CDR1 SEHNR and CDR2 FQNEAQ (reference sequence). The CDR3 is CASSVTYEQYF. The CDR3 DNA reads as TGTGCCAGCAGCGTAACCTACGAGCAGTACTTC.

The rearrangement uses TRBV28 and TRBJ2-7, with 11 bases fitting TRBD2. This CDR3 has 15 amino acids. After removal of 7 bases from V and 6 bases from J, the junction contained 11 bases not matched to a gene. CDR1 is MDHEN and CDR2 is SYDVKM in the germline V gene. CDR3 sequence: CASNAPGTSGVEQYF. CDR3 DNA: TGTGCCAGCAACGCTCCCGGGACTAGCGGCGTCGAGCAGTACTTC. Full variable domain (rest looked up from reference TRBV28 and TRBJ2-7): DVKVTQSSRYLVKRTGEKVFLECVQDMDHENMFWYRQDPGLGLRLIYFSYDVKMKEKGDIPEGYSVSREKKERFSLILESASTNQTSMYLCASNAPGTSGVEQYFGPGTRLTVT.

The chain joins TRBV15 to TRBJ2-3; 8 positions match TRBD1. The CDR3 runs to 13 residues. Germline V gene data show CDR1 as LNHNV and CDR2 as YYDKDF (reference sequence). V trimming: 3 bases; J trimming: 6 bases; junction bases outside the gene matches: 2. The CDR3 sequence: CATSRDRADTQYF. The CDR3 coding sequence is TGTGCCACCAGCAGGGACAGGGCCGATACGCAGTATTTT.

The CDR3 spells CASSLTVMNTEAFF. CDR3 coding DNA: TGTGCCAGCAGCCTGACAGTTATGAACACTGAAGCTTTCTTT. The chain has TRBV5-4 and TRBJ1-1; a weak D match, TRBD1 (5 bases). Deletions cut 4 bases from V and 0 bases from J, with 10 bases between. In germline, CDR1 is SGHNT, CDR2 YYREEE (reference sequence). The CDR3 runs to 14 residues.

This chain uses TRBV4-2 with TRBJ2-2; 8 nucleotides agree with TRBD2. Trimming removed 4 bases from V and 7 bases from J; junction bases left unmatched: 5. This CDR3 has 14 amino acids. Per the germline V gene, CDR1 is LGHNA and CDR2 is YNFKEQ. CDR3 amino acids: CASSPGGPDGELFF. DNA for the CDR3: TGTGCCAGCAGCCCGGGAGGGCCGGACGGGGAGCTGTTTTTT.

This clone was recorded only once. V gene TRBV19 combines with J gene TRBJ1-6; D gene uncertain. Germline V gene sequence: CDR1 LNHDA, CDR2 SQIVND (reference sequence). Trimming removed 3 bases from V and 0 bases from J, with 9 bases in between. CDR3 size: 16 residues. The CDR3 is CASSIGWSSYNSPLHF. The CDR3 region has the DNA TGTGCCAGTAGTATCGGGTGGAGCTCCTATAATTCACCCCTCCACTTT. Full variable domain (remainder filled in from reference TRBV19 and TRBJ1-6): DGGITQSPKYLFRKEGQNVTLSCEQNLNHDAMYWYRQDPGQGLRLIYYSQIVNDFQKGDIAEGYSVSREKKESFPLTVTSAQKNPTAFYLCASSIGWSSYNSPLHFGNGTRLTVT.

The chain couples TRBV30 to TRBJ2-7; a weak D match, TRBD2 (6 bases). Looked up from germline, CDR1 is GTSNPN and CDR2 is SVGIG (reference sequence). Deletions cut 7 bases from V and 3 bases from J, with 13 bases between. The CDR3 extends over 12 amino acids. The CDR3 DNA reads as TGTGCCTTACGCCGGGAGCACTACGAGCAGTACTTC. It codes for CALRREHYEQYF.

Only one count was recorded for this clone. The chain uses TRBV30 and TRBJ1-2; D is unclear. Germline CDR1 is GTSNPN and CDR2 is SVGIG (reference sequence). V was pared by 7 bases and J by 6 bases, with 15 bases between. The CDR3 consists of 12 residues. The CDR3 sequence is CASPRPRDGYTF. The CDR3 DNA sequence: TGTGCCTCGCCACGGCCTCGGGATGGCTACACCTTC.

This chain connects TRBV7-2 to TRBJ2-5; D is perhaps TRBD1 (6 bases). Germline CDR1 SGHTA, CDR2 FQGNSA. The CDR3 loop spans 18 amino acids. The V end lost 5 bases, the J end lost 4 bases, and 26 bases lay between the germline ends. The CDR3 here is CASSAGQGSNRQGETQYF. CDR3 coding DNA: TGTGCCAGCAGCGCCGGGCAGGGGAGTAATCGGCAGGGAGAGACCCAGTACTTC.

The chain combines TRBV11-2 with TRBJ1-1, with D perhaps TRBD1 (5 bases). The V end lost 6 bases, the J end lost 0 bases, and 14 bases lay between the germline ends. The CDR3 is made up of 15 amino acids. Germline CDR1 reads SGHAT; CDR2 reads FQNNGV. CDR3 nucleotides: TGTGCCAGCAGTATCCTTACAGGCATGAACACTGAAGCTTTCTTT. Amino acid sequence: CASSILTGMNTEAFF. The variable domain in full, completed from reference TRBV11-2 and TRBJ1-1, reads EAGVAQSPRYKIIEKRQSVAFWCNPISGHATLYWYQQILGQGPKLLIQFQNNGVVDDSQLPKDRFSAERLKGVDSTLKIQPAKLEDSAVYLCASSILTGMNTEAFFGQGTRLTVV.

The rearrangement joins TRBV21-1 to TRBJ2-1; the tabulated D call, TRBD1, remains unverified against the DNA. TRBV21-1 is described as a pseudogene. This CDR3 region has 18 residues. The CDR3: CASRKGGLDRAYYNEQFF. The CDR3 coding sequence is TGTGCCAGCAGGAAGGGGGGATTGGACAGGGCTTACTACAATGAGCAGTTCTTC.

V gene TRBV19 combines with J gene TRBJ2-5, with TRBD2 identical over 10 bases. Germline V gene lookup returns CDR1 LNHDA and CDR2 SQIVND (reference sequence). The trim removed 0 bases at V and 1 base at J, leaving 5 bases unmatched. The CDR3 covers 17 residues. The CDR3 loop reads CASSIDSSGGIQETQYF. CDR3 nucleotides: TGTGCCAGTAGTATAGATAGTAGCGGGGGGATCCAAGAGACCCAGTACTTC. The full variable domain, its missing parts supplied by reference TRBV19 and TRBJ2-5, is DGGITQSPKYLFRKEGQNVTLSCEQNLNHDAMYWYRQDPGQGLRLIYYSQIVNDFQKGDIAEGYSVSREKKESFPLTVTSAQKNPTAFYLCASSIDSSGGIQETQYFGPGTRLLVL.

The chain is built from TRBV15 and TRBJ1-2; tentative D call: TRBD1 (6 bases). Trimming cost V 0 bases and J 2 bases, with 7 bases left between them. The CDR3 length is 14 residues. Looked up from germline, CDR1 is LNHNV and CDR2 is YYDKDF (reference sequence). In DNA, the CDR3 is TGTGCCACCAGCAGAGAAACAGGGAACTATGGCTACACCTTC. Its protein product is CATSRETGNYGYTF.

This sequence joins TRBV7-9 and TRBJ1-3; perhaps TRBD1 as D (6 bases). The germline CDR1 and CDR2 sequences are SEHNR and FQNEAQ (reference sequence). Deletions cut 5 bases from V and 1 base from J, with 18 bases between. The CDR3 sequence is 17 residues long. CDR3 in amino acids: CASSLRRTETSGNTIYF. The DNA for the CDR3 is TGTGCCAGCAGCCTCCGGCGGACAGAAACGTCTGGAAACACCATATATTTT.

The chain combines TRBV12-5 with TRBJ2-1; TRBD1 matches at 9 bases. The V gene end was trimmed by 6 bases and the J gene end by 10 bases; junction bases not matched to a gene: 7. The CDR3 length is 13 residues. Germline CDR1 and CDR2: LGHNT and FRNRAP. DNA for the CDR3: TGTGCTAGTGGCCCGGGACAGGGCCAAGAGCAGTTCTTC. It yields the protein CASGPGQGQEQFF.

This clone was seen once. V and J are TRBV6-5 and TRBJ1-2; 9 bases fit TRBD1. After removal of 2 bases from V and 6 bases from J, the junction contained 7 bases not matched to a gene. This CDR3 is 15 amino acids long. Germline V CDR1 and CDR2: MNHEY, SVGAGI. This CDR3 is CASSYGWTGENGYTF. In DNA, the CDR3 is TGTGCCAGCAGTTACGGTTGGACAGGGGAAAATGGCTACACCTTC.

V is TRBV19 and J is TRBJ2-3; 8 bases line up with TRBD1. V trimming: 5 bases; J trimming: 3 bases; junction bases outside the gene matches: 4. This CDR3 spans 14 amino acids. Germline lookup yields CDR1 LNHDA and CDR2 SQIVND (reference sequence). The CDR3 loop is CASSSRGLTDTQYF. CDR3 coding DNA: TGTGCCAGTAGTTCCAGGGGGCTGACAGATACGCAGTATTTT.

The chain is built from TRBV7-2 and TRBJ1-2; D is ambiguous. The CDR3 runs to 13 residues. The V end lost 7 bases, the J end lost 7 bases, and 16 bases lay between the germline ends. Germline CDR1 is SGHTA and CDR2 is FQGNSA. The CDR3: CASTPATGFGYTF. The CDR3, as DNA: TGTGCCAGCACCCCGGCGACGGGGTTTGGCTACACCTTC.

The rearrangement uses TRBV18 and TRBJ2-4, with 9 bases that match TRBD2. The CDR3 is made up of 18 amino acids. Germline CDR1 is KGHSH and CDR2 is LQKENI. V trimming: 6 bases; J trimming: 4 bases; junction bases outside the gene matches: 16. The CDR3 sequence is CASSPLAGPTSDKNIQYF. The CDR3 DNA is TGTGCCAGCTCCCCTCTAGCGGGACCGACCTCCGATAAAAACATTCAGTACTTC. Filled out from reference TRBV18 and TRBJ2-4, the complete variable domain reads NAGVMQNPRHLVRRRGQEARLRCSPMKGHSHVYWYRQLPEEGLKFMVYLQKENIIDESGMPKERFSAEFPKEGPSILRIQQVVRGDSAAYFCASSPLAGPTSDKNIQYFGAGTRLSVL.

This chain uses TRBV5-1 with TRBJ2-1, with no clear D. CDR1 is SGHRS and CDR2 is YFSETQ in the germline V gene. Trimming cost V 4 bases and J 2 bases, with 16 bases left between them. The CDR3 loop spans 16 amino acids. The CDR3 sequence is CASSLRPQSPYNEQFF. CDR3 DNA: TGCGCCAGCAGCCTGAGACCACAGTCACCCTACAATGAGCAGTTCTTC.

The rearrangement uses TRBV7-2 and TRBJ2-7; TRBD2 matches 8 bases. Germline values: CDR1 SGHTA, CDR2 FQGNSA. This CDR3 comprises 17 residues. V lost 3 bases and J lost 2; bases outside the gene matches: 12. CDR3 coding DNA: TGTGCCAGCAGCTTTCTGCCAACTAGCGGTAAACCCTACGAGCAGTACTTC. It translates to CASSFLPTSGKPYEQYF.

This clone is a singleton in its sample. The chain joins TRBV11-3 to TRBJ2-3; TRBD2 matches at 9 bases. The germline CDR1 and CDR2 sequences are SGHNT and YENEEA. J lost 3 bases, V lost 3 bases, and 4 bases had no gene match. The CDR3 runs to 15 residues. CDR3 loop: CASSFVAGVTDTQYF. CDR3 bases: TGTGCCAGCAGCTTCGTAGCGGGAGTGACAGATACGCAGTATTTT.

The CDR3 reads CASSLAGGNGYTF. The CDR3 DNA reads as TGTGCCAGCAGCTTAGCAGGGGGGAATGGCTACACCTTC. The rearrangement uses TRBV7-3 and TRBJ1-2, with 7 bases matching TRBD1. The germline V gene has CDR1 SGHTA and CDR2 FQGTGA. After removal of 2 bases from V and 6 bases from J, the junction contained 3 bases not matched to a gene. The CDR3 length is 13 residues.

The chain recombines TRBV9 with TRBJ1-1; a possible D gene is TRBD1 (5 bases). Germline-derived CDR1 and CDR2 are SGDLS and YYNGEE. The CDR3 contains 13 residues. The ends were cut back, 4 bases at V and 4 bases at J, with 11 bases in the middle. The CDR3 coding sequence is TGTGCCAGCAGCCCGGGGGGGAGCACTGAAGCTTTCTTT. This sequence encodes CASSPGGSTEAFF.

This chain joins TRBV6-1 and TRBJ2-7; D is uncertain. V was pared by 6 bases and J by 5 bases, with 11 bases between. This CDR3 is 12 amino acids long. Germline V gene sequence: CDR1 MNHNS, CDR2 SASEGT. CDR3 protein: CASRLYTDEQYF. The DNA for the CDR3 is TGTGCCAGCAGGCTTTATACGGACGAGCAGTACTTC.